This T cell receptor beta chain was captured by sequencing in a study of human T cells and chemical hapten exposure. Study as a whole: Slight differences in pooled library volume were the main source of varying TCR yields across samples.

It was unfractionated whole blood from which total RNA was extracted. This clonotype was counted a few times. As yet, its antigen is unknown. V was trimmed by 5 bases and J by 4 bases, leaving 12 bases between them. The germline gives CDR1 MDHEN, CDR2 SYDVKM. There are 14 residues in the CDR3. The study, taken as a whole, reports: DPC sensitization produced no change in TCRs with frequency above 1 in 1000.

Library preparation tagged each individual cDNA molecule with a unique molecular identifier. A single record per CDR3 protein comes from TCRdb applying MiXCR to the reads. The data show 120,000 or so distinct CDR3 sequences, approximately 9% seen once. This chain connects TRBV28 to TRBJ2-1; D is possibly TRBD1 or TRBD2 (5 bases each). The sequenced sample consisted of whole blood. This receptor was obtained from a human donor in good health. Some clones in this sample may be carry-over from other donors' samples. Here the CDR3 DNA reads TGTGCCAGCAGTCGCCGGGGCGGTTACAATGAGCAGTTCTTC. Amino acid sequence: CASSRRGGYNEQFF.